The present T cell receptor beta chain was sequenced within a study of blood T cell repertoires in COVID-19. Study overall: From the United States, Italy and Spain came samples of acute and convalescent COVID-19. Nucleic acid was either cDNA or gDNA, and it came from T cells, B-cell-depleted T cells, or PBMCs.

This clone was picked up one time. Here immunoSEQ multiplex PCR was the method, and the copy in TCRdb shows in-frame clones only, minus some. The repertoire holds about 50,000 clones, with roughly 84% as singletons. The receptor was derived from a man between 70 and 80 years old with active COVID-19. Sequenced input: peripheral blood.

CDR3 nucleotides: TGTGCCAGCGTCCGGACAGGGGCATCCGAGCAGTACTTC. Amino acids: CASVRTGASEQYF. This chain joins TRBV6-5 and TRBJ2-7; TRBD1 matches at 9 bases. The germline V gene encodes CDR1 MNHEY and CDR2 SVGAGI. The CDR3 extends over 13 amino acids. The V segment lost 8 bases and the J segment 6 bases; nucleotides outside the gene matches: 8.